These 9 T cell receptor beta chains share one sample of origin, sequenced in a study of T cell repertoires in cytomegalovirus infection. TCRdb reprocessed the reads via MiXCR and lists one record per CDR3 protein. The data show approximately 140,000 distinct CDR3 sequences, about 6.5% seen once. The source material was PBMCs. All receptors derive from a human donor in good health (CMV status not recorded). Some clones in this sample may be carry-over from other donors' samples.

In this sample, this clonotype turned up many times. This chain links TRBV2 with TRBJ2-1, with D uncertain. The CDR3 is made up of 19 amino acids. With 2 bases removed from V and 0 bases from J, the gap between germline ends came to 20 bases. CDR1 and CDR2 (germline): SNHLY, FYNNEI. DNA of the CDR3: TGTGCCAGCAGTGAACGACCTATCTTGCCTTCGAGCTCCTACAATGAGCAGTTCTTC. It encodes CASSERPILPSSSYNEQFF.

At least ten counts were recorded for this clonotype. V usage is TRBV7-2 and J usage is TRBJ1-2; no clear D. The length of the CDR3 is 15 residues. Trimming left V 4 bases short and J 4 bases short, with 16 bases between. Germline assignment: CDR1 SGHTA and CDR2 FQGNSA. The DNA for the CDR3 is TGTGCCAGCAGCTCGATACGACATAGTATCTATGGCTACACCTTC. This gives the protein CASSSIRHSIYGYTF.

This clonotype was detected only a few times. This chain connects TRBV10-1 to TRBJ2-1, with a possible D match to TRBD2 (5 bases). The CDR3 has 10 amino acids. The V gene lost 6 bases and the J gene lost 9 bases, with 6 bases spanning the gap. CDR1 and CDR2 (germline): WNHNN, SYGVQD (reference sequence). Written as DNA, the CDR3 is TGCGCCAGCAGCGGGATTGAGCAGTTCTTC. Its protein product is CASSGIEQFF.

This clonotype was observed many times. The chain carries TRBV7-2 and TRBJ2-3; 9 bases fit TRBD2. Germline trimming cut 7 bases from V and 3 bases from J; bases unmatched to any gene: 5. Germline V gene sequence: CDR1 SGHTA, CDR2 FQGNSA. This CDR3 is built from 14 residues. CDR3 bases: TGTGCCAGCACTCTGCGGGGGGGTACAGATACGCAGTATTTT. The encoded protein is CASTLRGGTDTQYF. The variable domain in full, completed from reference TRBV7-2 and TRBJ2-3, reads GAGVSQSPSNKVTEKGKDVELRCDPISGHTALYWYRQSLGQGLEFLIYFQGNSAPDKSGLPSDRFSAERTGGSVSTLTIQRTQQEDSAVYLCASTLRGGTDTQYFGPGTRLTVL.

This clonotype showed up many times. This chain uses TRBV7-3 with TRBJ1-1; D is unclear. This CDR3 has 13 amino acids. Germline V gives CDR1 SGHTA, CDR2 FQGTGA. Trimming cost V 4 bases and J 10 bases, with 16 bases left between them. Here the CDR3 DNA reads TGTGCCAGCAGCTCGCAACCGGGCTCGGGAGCTTTCTTT. Amino acids: CASSSQPGSGAFF.

In this sample, this clonotype turned up many times. The rearrangement joins TRBV7-8 to TRBJ2-2; D gene unclear. The CDR3 covers 14 residues. Looked up from germline, CDR1 is SGHVS and CDR2 is FQNEAQ. The germline V and J ends were trimmed by 5 bases and 2 bases, with 9 bases remaining between them. The CDR3 reads CASSRSENTGELFF. As DNA, the CDR3 is TGTGCCAGCAGCCGAAGCGAAAACACCGGGGAGCTGTTTTTT.

This clonotype was recorded a few times. The chain uses TRBV12-3 or TRBV12-4 and TRBJ1-5; possibly TRBD1 for D (5 bases). Trimming pared 3 bases from V and 7 bases from J, leaving 10 bases between. This CDR3 region has 13 residues. DNA for the CDR3: TGTGCCAGCAGTTTCGGGGCGGGGCAGCCCCAGCATTTT. Translated, it gives CASSFGAGQPQHF.

This rearrangement joins TRBV11-2 to TRBJ2-1; 8 nucleotides agree with TRBD2. This CDR3 has 14 amino acids. Trimming took 3 bases from V and 8 from J; bases not matched to a gene: 6. Germline V lookup: CDR1 SGHAT, CDR2 FQNNGV. The CDR3 DNA is TGTGCCAGCAGCTTGCCTAGCGGGTACCATGAGCAGTTCTTC. This sequence encodes CASSLPSGYHEQFF.

This clonotype was picked up many times. The chain recombines TRBV7-2 with TRBJ2-1, with D unclear. Trimming left V 4 bases short and J 10 bases short, with 8 bases between. The CDR3 is 11 amino acids. Per germline, CDR1 SGHTA and CDR2 FQGNSA. CDR3 in amino acids: CASSSSPEQFF. The CDR3 nucleotides read TGTGCCAGCAGCTCATCCCCAGAGCAGTTCTTC.